This T cell receptor (beta chain) stems from a study of blood T cell repertoires in COVID-19 (dated by TCRdb to 2018 to 2021). Context from the whole study: The collaborator samples originated in the United States, Italy and Spain and spanned the acute and convalescent phases of COVID-19. Where HLA class I and class II types were available, the types were taken from metadata supplied by the sample provider, not from assay-based typing. The samples were drawn from the first 160 participants of the ongoing ImmuneRACE study and from 950 to 1,500 subjects provided by 6 global collaborators. The material from the prospective study consisted of cDNA or gDNA derived from T cells, B-cell-depleted T cells, or PBMCs. A freely available public database, intended as a resource for researchers studying the immune response to SARS-CoV-2, is where the repertoires were released. Subjects who had been exposed to COVID-19, were actively infected with it, or had recovered from it provided the deeply sampled blood TCRbeta repertoires that made up the dataset. A de-identified subject ID, COVID-19 status, age in years and sex were almost always included in the sample metadata.

TCRbeta CDR3 regions were amplified from genomic DNA by means of the immunoSEQ Assay, a bias-controlled multiplex PCR. In the source study's methods: The number of nucleated cells in each sample was estimated from the amplification of reference gene primers within the assay. To quantify the absolute abundance of each unique TCRbeta CDR3 rearrangement, sequence reads were collapsed and filtered. For each sample, productive Simpson clonality was calculated by taking the square root of Simpson's diversity index across productive rearrangements. TCRdb's version of the immuneACCESS table is confined to in-frame rearrangements and falls short of the full clone set. An unresolved V gene accounts for under half of the shortfall where checked; the remainder is of unknown origin. That table supplies the V and J calls and clone size; D and trimming were determined from the DNA. The sample data list fewer than 300,000 clones, and roughly 80% of these were observed just once. Jointly, the top ten make up approximately 1.5% of the sample.

One collaborating source in Seattle enrolled patients during active infection and followed them longitudinally through the course of disease. Collaborating institutions collected whole blood in K2EDTA tubes following their own protocols. Collaborator samples were shipped for TCRbeta analysis as frozen whole blood, isolated PBMCs, or DNA extracted from either sample type. The germline V gene (reference sequence) supplies CDR1 GTSNPN and CDR2 SVGIG. The CDR3 sequence holds 17 residues, the cysteine and phenylalanine included. Left in the record is the CDR3 DNA by itself, 51 bases read in frame from the first base. V trim: 1 base; J trim: 4 bases; unmatched bases: 12. Study-wide conclusions, independent of this receptor: How much clinical and demographic metadata was included differed by source and by participant, and the metadata was provided uncurated.

Regarding this clone: Its antigen is unknown. No quality values exist for individual bases; no much larger clone is one base distant.

Sequencing was carried out using peripheral blood. Recombination joined TRBV30 with TRBJ1-5, with 8 bases aligning to TRBD1. The TCR comes from a human donor with COVID-19, enrolled during active disease. The donor label of this sample is uncertain. The CDR3 amino acid sequence is: CAWSENPGTGGNQPQHF. The DNA sequence is as follows: TGTGCCTGGAGTGAAAACCCGGGGACAGGAGGGAATCAGCCCCAGCATTTT. Extended through the reference TRBV30 and TRBJ1-5 proteins, this CDR3 yields the full variable domain: SQTIHQWPATLVQPVGSPLSLECTVEGTSNPNLYWYRQAAGRGLQLLFYSVGIGQISSEVPQNLSASRPQDRQFILSSKKLLLSDSGFYLCAWSENPGTGGNQPQHFGDGTRLSIL.